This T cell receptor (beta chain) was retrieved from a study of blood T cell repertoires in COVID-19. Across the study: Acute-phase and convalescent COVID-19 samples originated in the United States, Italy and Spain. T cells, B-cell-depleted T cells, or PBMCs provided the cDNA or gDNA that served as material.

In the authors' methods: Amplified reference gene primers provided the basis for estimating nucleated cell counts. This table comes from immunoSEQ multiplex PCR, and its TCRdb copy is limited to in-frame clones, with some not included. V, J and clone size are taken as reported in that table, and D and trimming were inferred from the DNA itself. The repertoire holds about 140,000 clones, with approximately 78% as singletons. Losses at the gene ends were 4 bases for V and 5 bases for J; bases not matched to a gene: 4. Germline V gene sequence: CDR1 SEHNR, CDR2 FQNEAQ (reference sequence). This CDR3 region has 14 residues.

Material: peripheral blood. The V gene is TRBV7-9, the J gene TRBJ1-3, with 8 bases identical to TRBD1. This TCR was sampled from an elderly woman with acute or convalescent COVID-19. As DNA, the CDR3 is TGTGCCAGCAGCTCGGACAGGGAAAGAAACACCATATATTTT. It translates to CASSSDRERNTIYF.